The 24 T cell receptor beta chains below were found in one sample sequenced in a study of T cells in narcolepsy. Data came from immunoSEQ multiplex PCR; TCRdb stores just in-frame clones and leaves some out. This table holds fewer than 40,000 clones, around 84% found once. The source material was memory (CD45RA-) CD4+ T cells from blood. The receptors shown here come from a human donor in good health.

The CDR3: CASSGVYEQYF. CDR3 DNA: TGTGCCAGCAGCGGCGTCTACGAGCAGTACTTC. This chain joins TRBV6-1 and TRBJ2-7; no reliable D call. With 6 bases removed from V and 3 bases from J, the gap between germline ends came to 6 bases. This CDR3 has 11 amino acids. Germline V gene sequence: CDR1 MNHNS, CDR2 SASEGT.

The chain has TRBV15 and TRBJ1-1; D is unclear. This CDR3 region has 15 residues. Between the trimmed V and J ends, which lost 0 bases and 7 bases, there was a span of 15 bases. Per germline, CDR1 LNHNV and CDR2 YYDKDF (reference sequence). CDR3 nucleotides: TGTGCCACCAGCAGAGATAGGACTGGAAATGATGAAGCTTTCTTT. It codes for CATSRDRTGNDEAFF.

This rearrangement joins TRBV11-2 to TRBJ2-2; 9 bases align to TRBD1. The junction had 10 bases not matched to a gene; V was cut back by 5 bases and J by 6 bases. This CDR3 is built from 16 residues. Germline V gives CDR1 SGHAT, CDR2 FQNNGV. The CDR3 region is CASSPTRTGVAGELFF. The CDR3 bases are TGTGCCAGCAGCCCTACCCGGACAGGGGTGGCCGGGGAGCTGTTTTTT.

V is TRBV2 and J is TRBJ1-5; TRBD1 might be the D (5 bases). Trimming stripped 11 bases from V and 3 bases from J, with 14 bases between. There are 13 residues in the CDR3. Germline CDR1 is SNHLY and CDR2 is FYNNEI. The CDR3 spells CAGSGDHNQPQHF. In DNA form, the CDR3 reads TGTGCCGGATCCGGGGACCACAATCAGCCCCAGCATTTT.

The rearrangement uses TRBV30 and TRBJ2-2, with 8 bases that match TRBD1. This CDR3 is 14 amino acids long. Germline CDR1 reads GTSNPN; CDR2 reads SVGIG (reference sequence). Losses at the gene ends were 4 bases for V and 1 base for J; bases not matched to a gene: 2. The DNA of the CDR3 is TGTGCCTGGAACGGACAGGGGAACACCGGGGAGCTGTTTTTT. Translated, it gives CAWNGQGNTGELFF. Supplemented by reference TRBV30 and TRBJ2-2, the full variable domain reads SQTIHQWPATLVQPVGSPLSLECTVEGTSNPNLYWYRQAAGRGLQLLFYSVGIGQISSEVPQNLSASRPQDRQFILSSKKLLLSDSGFYLCAWNGQGNTGELFFGEGSRLTVL.

This clone has a handful of counts. The chain recombines TRBV28 with TRBJ2-7; unclear D gene. The CDR3 has 13 amino acids. Germline V gene data show CDR1 as MDHEN and CDR2 as SYDVKM. V lost 4 bases to trimming and J lost 4 bases, with 11 bases between them. The DNA of the CDR3 is TGTGCCAGCAGTTCCCAGCCCGTATACGAGCAGTACTTC. Protein product: CASSSQPVYEQYF. The full variable domain, with the rest looked up from reference TRBV28 and TRBJ2-7, is DVKVTQSSRYLVKRTGEKVFLECVQDMDHENMFWYRQDPGLGLRLIYFSYDVKMKEKGDIPEGYSVSREKKERFSLILESASTNQTSMYLCASSSQPVYEQYFGPGTRLTVT.

The genes are TRBV25-1 and TRBJ2-7; the D gene is possibly TRBD2 (6 bases). From germline, CDR1 is MGHDK and CDR2 SYGVNS. The CDR3 contains 13 residues. With 8 bases removed from V and 2 bases from J, the gap between germline ends came to 13 bases. The CDR3 spells CASRREEAYEQYF. CDR3 DNA sequence: TGTGCCAGCCGCAGGGAGGAGGCCTACGAGCAGTACTTC.

This chain connects TRBV10-2 to TRBJ2-5; 7 nucleotides align to TRBD2. Germline V gene lookup returns CDR1 WSHSY and CDR2 SAAADI. The junction had 13 bases not matched to a gene; V was cut back by 4 bases and J by 5 bases. The CDR3 is made up of 16 amino acids. The CDR3 here is CASSGPAGVGWETQYF. In DNA, the CDR3 is TGCGCCAGCAGTGGCCCGGCGGGGGTAGGGTGGGAGACCCAGTACTTC.

This clone was seen just once. Within the sample, other DNA sequences also encode this same CDR3. This chain connects TRBV30 to TRBJ2-3; 11 bases map to TRBD2. The CDR3 sequence is 14 residues long. Germline V CDR1 and CDR2: GTSNPN, SVGIG (reference sequence). Losses at the gene ends were 8 bases for V and 3 bases for J; bases not matched to a gene: 7. DNA for the CDR3: TGTGCCGGTAGCGGGGGGGCTGATACAGATACGCAGTATTTT. Translation gives CAGSGGADTDTQYF.

This chain links TRBV7-2 with TRBJ2-7, with D perhaps being TRBD1 or TRBD2 (5 bases each). Germline-derived CDR1 and CDR2 are SGHTA and FQGNSA. The CDR3 extends over 14 amino acids. V was cut by 4 bases and J by 0 bases, with 10 bases left in between. CDR3 residues: CASSWDGSSYEQYF. The CDR3 DNA sequence: TGTGCCAGCAGCTGGGACGGTAGCTCCTACGAGCAGTACTTC.

V gene TRBV7-3 combines with J gene TRBJ1-3; D unclear. Trimming shortened V by 2 bases and J by 9 bases, and 14 bases separated the two germline ends. Germline V gives CDR1 SGHTA, CDR2 FQGTGA. The CDR3 has 14 residues. The DNA of the CDR3 is TGTGCCAGCAGCTTATTTAATAGACTAAGCACCATATATTTT. Protein product: CASSLFNRLSTIYF.

This clone was recorded a few times. This chain links TRBV6-5 with TRBJ2-7; 9 nucleotides align to TRBD2. J lost 4 bases, V lost 5 bases, and 3 bases had no gene match. Germline lookup yields CDR1 MNHEY and CDR2 SVGAGI. The CDR3 is 13 amino acids. As DNA, the CDR3 is TGTGCCAGCAGTGGGACTAGCAGGTACGAGCAGTACTTC. Encoded protein: CASSGTSRYEQYF.

The CDR3 nucleotides read TGTGCCAGCAGCTTGGTTGGGGGCCCCCAGCATTTT. The encoded protein is CASSLVGGPQHF. The chain is built from TRBV5-5 and TRBJ1-5; D is possibly TRBD1 (6 bases). Trimming left V 0 bases short and J 10 bases short, with 8 bases between. Germline CDR1 SGHKS, CDR2 YYEKEE (reference sequence). The CDR3 has 12 residues.

The rearrangement joins TRBV28 to TRBJ1-2; D gene ambiguous. The V gene's germline CDR1 is MDHEN and CDR2 SYDVKM. The CDR3 length is 12 residues. The V end lost 3 bases, the J end lost 6 bases, and 8 bases lay between the germline ends. DNA for the CDR3: TGTGCCAGCAGTTTTAATCGGGATGGCTACACCTTC. It is translated as CASSFNRDGYTF.

V usage is TRBV7-6 and J usage is TRBJ1-5; no clear D. Germline V gene lookup returns CDR1 SGHVS and CDR2 FNYEAQ. CDR3 length equals 13 residues. Trimming took off 9 bases at V and 4 bases at J, with 13 bases between the two ends. DNA for the CDR3: TGTGCCAGTACCCGCGGGCGGAATCAGCCCCAGCATTTT. Translating it yields CASTRGRNQPQHF.

This chain joins TRBV11-3 and TRBJ2-7; D perhaps matches TRBD1 (6 bases). From germline, CDR1 is SGHNT and CDR2 YENEEA. The CDR3 loop spans 18 amino acids. Trimming pared 1 base from V and 2 bases from J, leaving 21 bases between. The CDR3 is CASSLAPIVGGQTYEQYF. For the CDR3, the DNA is TGTGCCAGCAGCTTAGCCCCAATAGTTGGGGGACAAACCTACGAGCAGTACTTC.

The chain joins TRBV19 to TRBJ2-7; no reliable D call. Trimming pared 5 bases from V and 3 bases from J, leaving 11 bases between. Germline loops: CDR1 LNHDA, CDR2 SQIVND (reference sequence). The CDR3 is 13 residues long. CDR3 DNA sequence: TGTGCCAGTAGTTTAGGACGGAGCTACGAGCAGTACTTC. It encodes CASSLGRSYEQYF.

V is TRBV19 and J is TRBJ2-7; 12 bases match TRBD1. This CDR3 spans 14 amino acids. Trimming cost V 3 bases and J 6 bases; bases outside gene matches: 3. Germline CDR1 LNHDA, CDR2 SQIVND (reference sequence). Here the CDR3 reads CASSMGTGGREQYF. The DNA for the CDR3 is TGTGCCAGTAGTATGGGGACAGGGGGCCGCGAGCAGTACTTC.

V is TRBV29-1 and J is TRBJ1-1, with D possibly matching TRBD1 (6 bases). Deletions cut 7 bases from V and 3 bases from J, with 18 bases between. The CDR3 contains 14 residues. Germline CDR1 and CDR2: SQVTM and ANQGSEA. CDR3 sequence: CSARSGGLDTEAFF. In DNA form, the CDR3 reads TGCAGCGCAAGGAGTGGGGGCTTGGACACTGAAGCTTTCTTT.

This clone was counted a single time. The chain couples TRBV6-1 to TRBJ1-1; 7 nucleotides agree with TRBD1. V lost 8 bases to trimming and J lost 12 bases; unmatched junction nucleotides: 9. From germline, CDR1 is MNHNS and CDR2 SASEGT. The CDR3 sequence is 11 residues long. CDR3: CASGGTAVTFF. In nucleotides, the CDR3 is TGTGCCAGCGGAGGGACAGCCGTGACTTTCTTT.

The rearrangement uses TRBV11-1 and TRBJ1-1; D not certain. The CDR3 totals 14 residues. CDR1 SGHAT and CDR2 FQDESV come from the germline V gene (reference sequence). V lost 5 bases, J lost 3 bases, and 13 bases lay in between. CDR3: CASSLLVRDTEAFF. The CDR3 DNA follows: TGTGCCAGCAGCCTATTAGTTAGGGACACTGAAGCTTTCTTT. The variable domain in full, completed from reference TRBV11-1 and TRBJ1-1, reads EAEVAQSPRYKITEKSQAVAFWCDPISGHATLYWYRQILGQGPELLVQFQDESVVDDSQLPKDRFSAERLKGVDSTLKIQPAELGDSAMYLCASSLLVRDTEAFFGQGTRLTVV.

This chain joins TRBV7-2 and TRBJ2-7; 7 bases match TRBD2. The CDR3 consists of 15 residues. V trimming: 5 bases; J trimming: 6 bases; junction bases outside the gene matches: 13. Germline lookup yields CDR1 SGHTA and CDR2 FQGNSA. CDR3 loop: CASSGYFAGVGEQYF. CDR3 DNA: TGTGCCAGCAGCGGTTACTTTGCGGGAGTGGGCGAGCAGTACTTC.

V gene TRBV5-4 combines with J gene TRBJ1-1; TRBD1 matches at 8 bases. Germline-derived CDR1 and CDR2 are SGHNT and YYREEE (reference sequence). The CDR3 is 14 amino acids. V lost 4 bases and J lost 4; bases outside the gene matches: 6. The CDR3 protein is CASSIQGAGTEAFF. The CDR3 DNA sequence: TGTGCCAGCAGCATCCAGGGGGCGGGCACTGAAGCTTTCTTT.

The chain recombines TRBV19 with TRBJ2-4; D is unresolved. Deletions cut 3 bases from V and 3 bases from J, with 6 bases between. Germline V gives CDR1 LNHDA, CDR2 SQIVND (reference sequence). The CDR3 consists of 13 residues. The CDR3 DNA sequence: TGTGCCAGTAGTATCGGAGTCAAAAACATTCAGTACTTC. Residues: CASSIGVKNIQYF.